One T cell receptor (beta chain) is described in this entry. Its antigen is not identified. This sample was included in a study of blood T cells in healthy people across ages. Primed by a sample-barcoded 5' primer and a J-beta primer mix, a second PCR proceeded for roughly 7 to 11 cycles. TCRdb analysed the 5' RACE reads with MiXCR anew, one entry per CDR3 protein. The repertoire includes about 1.5 million distinct CDR3 sequences, approximately 42% of them detected once, and more than 4% sits in the top ten. Germline CDR1 is SGHRS and CDR2 is YFSETQ. The ends were cut back, 4 bases at V and 8 bases at J, with 15 bases in the middle. This CDR3 contains 14 residues. Study outcomes and limitations: Any conclusive comparison of naive versus antigen-experienced cells was prevented by using unsorted PBMCs. Naive T cell percentage by flow cytometry tracked strongly with beta diversity. Across the age range, TCR beta diversity per million T cells fell in a roughly linear way.

The sequence derives from a young woman in good health. Sequenced sample: blood. The chain employs TRBV5-1 and TRBJ1-4; D perhaps matches TRBD1 (6 bases). The CDR3: CASSQQGRAEKLFF. CDR3 coding DNA: TGCGCCAGCAGCCAACAGGGAAGAGCGGAAAAACTGTTTTTT.